The 14 T cell receptor beta chains in this list originate from one sample, sequenced in a study of T cell repertoires in cytomegalovirus infection. Their recognized antigens are unknown. One entry per CDR3 protein, called by TCRdb with MiXCR from the reads. The sample carries fewer than 350,000 distinct CDR3 sequences, about 28% recorded once. This sample comprised cultured PBMCs, obtained from culture after CMV antigen stimulation. The receptors were gathered from a human donor in good health (CMV status not recorded). Some clones in this sample may be carry-over from other donors' samples.

The CDR3 bases are TGTGCCAGCAGTTTTCGGGGATCCCAGCCCCAGCATTTT. This sequence encodes CASSFRGSQPQHF. V is TRBV12-3 or TRBV12-4 and J is TRBJ1-5; D unclear. CDR3 length: 13 amino acids. V was shortened by 3 bases and J by 7 bases, with 10 bases between the two germline ends.

There are a few counts of this clonotype. The chain is built from TRBV11-2 and TRBJ2-3; D is uncertain. The V gene lost 5 bases and the J gene lost 4 bases, with 10 bases spanning the gap. Germline V CDR1 and CDR2: SGHAT, FQNNGV. This CDR3 has 13 amino acids. CDR3 region: CASSGQRSDTQYF. In DNA, the CDR3 is TGTGCCAGCAGCGGCCAACGGTCAGATACGCAGTATTTT.

This clonotype occurred a few times. The chain couples TRBV9 to TRBJ1-2; a possible D gene is TRBD1 (5 bases). Germline CDR1 is SGDLS and CDR2 is YYNGEE. Trimming pared 3 bases from V and 8 bases from J, leaving 14 bases between. The CDR3 is made up of 13 amino acids. The CDR3 DNA reads as TGTGCCAGCAGCGGGCTGGTAGGGGTAGGCTACACCTTC. Its protein product is CASSGLVGVGYTF.

CDR3 protein: CASSWGHPNYGYTF. CDR3 nucleotide sequence: TGTGCCAGCAGCTGGGGACATCCTAACTATGGCTACACCTTC. The chain recombines TRBV5-6 with TRBJ1-2; tentative D call: TRBD1 (6 bases). V gave up 3 bases and J gave up 0 bases, with 9 bases separating them. This CDR3 has 14 amino acids. Germline CDR1 and CDR2: SGHDT and YYEEEE.

This chain uses TRBV7-3 with TRBJ2-5, with D tentatively TRBD2 (6 bases). The CDR3 sequence is 13 residues long. Germline V CDR1 and CDR2: SGHTA, FQGTGA. V dropped 5 bases and J dropped 1 base, with 8 bases sitting between them. The CDR3, as DNA: TGTGCCAGCAGCCAGGGACTCCAAGAGACCCAGTACTTC. Translating gives CASSQGLQETQYF.

V and J are TRBV19 and TRBJ1-6; the D is unclear. Trimming left V 7 bases short and J 2 bases short, with 15 bases between. This CDR3 region has 16 residues. Germline CDR1 is LNHDA and CDR2 is SQIVND (reference sequence). In DNA, the CDR3 is TGTGCCAGTACTGGATCACAAGACCCCTATAATTCACCCCTCCACTTT. Translated, it gives CASTGSQDPYNSPLHF.

This sequence joins TRBV15 and TRBJ1-6; 8 bases are shared with TRBD1. The CDR3 runs to 17 residues. Trimming cost V 1 base and J 8 bases; bases outside gene matches: 10. Germline-derived CDR1 and CDR2 are LNHNV and YYDKDF (reference sequence). The CDR3 region is CATSRGQGASGDSPLHF. Here the CDR3 DNA reads TGTGCCACCAGCAGAGGTCAGGGGGCCTCAGGGGATTCACCCCTCCACTTT. The variable domain in full, completed from reference TRBV15 and TRBJ1-6, reads DAMVIQNPRYQVTQFGKPVTLSCSQTLNHNVMYWYQQKSSQAPKLLFHYYDKDFNNEADTPDNFQSRRPNTSFCFLDIRSPGLGDTAMYLCATSRGQGASGDSPLHFGNGTRLTVT.

This clonotype was seen a few times. This chain joins TRBV20-1 and TRBJ1-1, with a possible D match to TRBD1 (5 bases). This CDR3 region has 14 residues. V lost 5 bases and J lost 1, with 14 bases in between. The germline V gene has CDR1 DFQATT and CDR2 SNEGSKA (reference sequence). CDR3 residues: CSAGARTSNTEAFF. CDR3 in DNA: TGCAGTGCTGGCGCCCGGACATCGAACACTGAAGCTTTCTTT.

This clonotype was picked up a small number of times. The chain recombines TRBV20-1 with TRBJ2-1; 14 bases agree with TRBD2. Germline V gene data show CDR1 as DFQATT and CDR2 as SNEGSKA (reference sequence). The ends lost 6 bases at V and 6 bases at J; junction bases unmatched: 4. This CDR3 is 14 amino acids long. The CDR3 DNA reads as TGCAGTGCCCCGGGACTAGCGGGAGTCAATGAGCAGTTCTTC. It codes for CSAPGLAGVNEQFF.

With regard to this clonotype: Its ends do not fully match the called genes, so a read error is possible. This sequence joins TRBV7-7 and TRBJ2-2, with 11 bases identical to TRBD2. This CDR3 spans 18 amino acids. From germline, CDR1 is SSHAT and CDR2 FNYEAQ (reference sequence). The CDR3 loop reads CASSLNPLAGGNTGELFF. In DNA, the CDR3 is TGTGCTAGCAGCTTAAATCCCCTAGCGGGAGGGAACACCGGGGAGCTGTTTTTT.

To note about this clonotype: It may be a read error: a sequence one base away is much more abundant. No conserved phenylalanine or tryptophan ends this CDR3, so it is likely a read error. The genes are TRBV7-9 and TRBJ2-3; D call uncertain. V was clipped by 5 bases and J by 3 bases, with 9 bases between them. The CDR3 totals 13 residues. CDR1 is SEHNR and CDR2 is FQNEAQ in the germline V gene (reference sequence). In DNA, the CDR3 is TGTGCCAGCAGCCCAAGCGAGACAGATACGCAGTATTCT. As protein: CASSPSETDTQYS.

This clonotype was seen only a few times. The chain combines TRBV29-1 with TRBJ2-3, with D maybe TRBD2 (6 bases). The germline V gene encodes CDR1 SQVTM and CDR2 ANQGSEA. The CDR3 extends over 14 amino acids. The V and J ends lost 4 bases and 3 bases respectively, with 14 bases between them. The CDR3 DNA reads TGCAGCGTTGCGGAGGGGCTTAGGACAGATACGCAGTATTTT. Its protein is CSVAEGLRTDTQYF.

There are a few counts of this clonotype. The chain has TRBV5-4 and TRBJ1-4; D is perhaps TRBD1 (5 bases). The CDR3 has 15 amino acids. Trimming took 4 bases from V and 4 from J, leaving 14 bases between them. In germline, CDR1 is SGHNT, CDR2 YYREEE (reference sequence). Here the CDR3 reads CASSLGGTVNEKLFF. CDR3 bases: TGTGCCAGCAGCCTTGGGGGGACCGTTAATGAAAAACTGTTTTTT.

A few counts support this clonotype. The V gene is TRBV19, the J gene TRBJ1-5; 7 bases align to TRBD1. This CDR3 spans 14 amino acids. V shed 6 bases and J 7 bases; nucleotides not matched to a gene: 9. CDR1 is LNHDA, CDR2 SQIVND, per germline (reference sequence). The CDR3 loop is CASRHQGVGQPQHF. The CDR3 DNA follows: TGTGCCAGTAGGCATCAGGGGGTAGGCCAGCCCCAGCATTTT.